The rows below give T cell receptor beta chains drawn from one sample of a study of T cell responses to AZD1222 COVID-19 vaccine. TCRdb's copy holds only in-frame clones and misses some; the assay was immunoSEQ multiplex PCR. This repertoire shows 100,000 to 150,000 clones, about nine tenths found once; its top ten account for around 24%. The material sequenced was peripheral blood, taken on day 0 of AZD1222 vaccination. These receptors came from an adult in good health. CDR3s include the opening cysteine and the closing phenylalanine or tryptophan. Fields, in order: clone size, J gene, V gene, D gene, CDR3 protein, CDR3 DNA. A D gene is named only where the DNA matches it firmly. The listing skips clone size in some rows; elsewhere it reads once, few, many or a size class.

size: -
J: TRBJ2-5
V: TRBV27
D: TRBD2
CDR3: CASGWLAGGVETQYF
DNA: TGTGCCAGCGGGTGGCTAGCGGGGGGGGTTGAGACCCAGTACTTC

size: many
J: TRBJ2-1
V: TRBV20-1
D: TRBD2
CDR3: CSASQSSGGSKNNEQFF
DNA: TGCAGTGCTAGTCAATCTAGCGGGGGGTCTAAGAACAATGAGCAGTTCTTC

size: -
J: TRBJ1-2
V: TRBV2
D: TRBD1
CDR3: CASSTGTAPVYGYTF
DNA: TGTGCCAGCAGTACCGGGACAGCACCCGTCTATGGCTACACCTTC

size: -
J: TRBJ2-2
V: TRBV5-1
D: -
CDR3: CASSPPRGGELFF
DNA: TGCGCCAGCAGCCCCCCCAGGGGAGGGGAGCTGTTTTTT

size: -
J: TRBJ2-7
V: TRBV18
D: -
CDR3: CASSPPYRALEQYF
DNA: TGTGCCAGCTCACCACCTTACAGAGCCCTCGAGCAGTACTTC

size: -
J: TRBJ2-1
V: TRBV5-6
D: -
CDR3: CASSPGVGSYNEQFF
DNA: TGTGCCAGCAGCCCGGGGGTGGGGAGTTACAATGAGCAGTTCTTC

size: -
J: TRBJ1-4
V: TRBV6-1
D: -
CDR3: CASSELAGIGEKLFF
DNA: TGTGCCAGCAGTGAGCTGGCGGGGATTGGTGAAAAACTGTTTTTT

size: -
J: TRBJ2-2
V: TRBV6-2/TRBV6-3
D: TRBD1
CDR3: CASSQRTGSVGELFF
DNA: TGTGCCAGCAGTCAAAGGACAGGGTCTGTCGGGGAGCTGTTTTTT

size: -
J: TRBJ1-6
V: TRBV5-1
D: -
CDR3: CASSLGDSPLHF
DNA: TGCGCCAGCAGCTTGGGCGATTCACCCCTCCACTTT

size: -
J: TRBJ2-7
V: TRBV20-1
D: -
CDR3: CSAPRGSEQYF
DNA: TGCAGTGCCCCAAGGGGGTCCGAGCAGTACTTC

size: few
J: TRBJ2-7
V: TRBV6-6
D: -
CDR3: CASSPFQTTMSYEQYF
DNA: TGTGCCAGCAGTCCCTTTCAGACTACCATGAGCTACGAGCAGTACTTC

size: -
J: TRBJ2-2
V: TRBV19
D: -
CDR3: CASSSGVVNTGELFF
DNA: TGTGCCAGTAGTTCCGGTGTCGTGAACACCGGGGAGCTGTTTTTT

size: few
J: TRBJ1-5
V: TRBV5-5
D: -
CDR3: CASSLEPIPSNQPQHF
DNA: TGTGCCAGCAGCTTGGAACCTATCCCCTCCAATCAGCCCCAGCATTTT

size: -
J: TRBJ2-3
V: TRBV2
D: -
CDR3: CASSRTDITDTQYF
DNA: TGTGCCAGCAGTAGGACAGATATCACAGATACGCAGTATTTT

size: -
J: TRBJ1-4
V: TRBV19
D: TRBD1
CDR3: CATHSGTGIEKLFF
DNA: TGTGCCACTCACTCCGGGACAGGGATTGAAAAACTGTTTTTT

size: -
J: TRBJ1-1
V: TRBV5-1
D: -
CDR3: CASSFDLMNTEAFF
DNA: TGCGCCAGCAGCTTTGACCTGATGAACACTGAAGCTTTCTTT

size: -
J: TRBJ2-7
V: TRBV24-1
D: TRBD2
CDR3: CATSDTGTSDFGEQYF
DNA: TGTGCCACCAGTGATACTGGGACTAGCGATTTTGGCGAGCAGTACTTC

size: -
J: TRBJ1-4
V: TRBV29-1
D: -
CDR3: CSVLTAQGPTNEKLFF
DNA: TGCAGCGTATTGACAGCCCAGGGTCCAACTAATGAAAAACTGTTTTTT

size: -
J: TRBJ1-2
V: TRBV5-8
D: TRBD1
CDR3: CASSLFRGQENYGYTF
DNA: TGTGCCAGCAGCTTGTTTAGGGGACAGGAGAACTATGGCTACACCTTC

size: -
J: TRBJ2-7
V: TRBV2
D: -
CDR3: CATSSRTAGNEQYF
DNA: TGTGCCACCTCCTCTAGGACAGCAGGGAACGAGCAGTACTTC

size: -
J: TRBJ1-1
V: TRBV11-2
D: -
CDR3: CASSLEGGNTEAFF
DNA: TGTGCCAGCAGCTTAGAGGGAGGAAACACTGAAGCTTTCTTT

size: once
J: TRBJ1-3
V: TRBV28
D: -
CDR3: CASSFFYSGNTIYF
DNA: TGTGCCAGCAGTTTCTTTTACTCTGGAAACACCATATATTTT